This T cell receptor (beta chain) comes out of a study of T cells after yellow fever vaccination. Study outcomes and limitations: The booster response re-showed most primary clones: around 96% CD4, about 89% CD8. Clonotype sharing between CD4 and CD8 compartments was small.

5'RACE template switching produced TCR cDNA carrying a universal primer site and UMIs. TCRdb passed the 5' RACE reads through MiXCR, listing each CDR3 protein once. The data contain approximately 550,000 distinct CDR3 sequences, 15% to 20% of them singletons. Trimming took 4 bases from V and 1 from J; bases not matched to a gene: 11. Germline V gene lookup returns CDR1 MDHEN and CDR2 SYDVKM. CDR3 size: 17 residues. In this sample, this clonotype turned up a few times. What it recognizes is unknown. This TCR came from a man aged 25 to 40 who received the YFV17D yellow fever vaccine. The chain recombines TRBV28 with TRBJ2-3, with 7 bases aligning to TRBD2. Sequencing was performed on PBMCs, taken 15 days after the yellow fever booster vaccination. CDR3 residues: CASSSPALAEGTDTQYF. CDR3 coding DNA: TGTGCCAGCAGTTCTCCCGCCCTAGCGGAAGGCACAGATACGCAGTATTTT.